The T cell receptor (beta chain) described here comes from a study of OX40 agonist ivuxolimab in advanced cancers. Study context: The diagnoses of dose-escalation patients were hepatocellular carcinoma, melanoma, renal cell or head and neck cancer. Participants averaged approximately 60 years of age (range roughly 20 to 90) and were around 85% male.

In regard to this clone: Its antigen is not known.

Study results and limitations: Not determined was the antigen specificity of the expanded peripheral T cells.

Here immunoSEQ multiplex PCR was the method, and the copy in TCRdb shows in-frame clones only, minus some. Among approximately 92,000 clones listed, 84% were seen once. The length of the CDR3 is 14 residues. Per germline, CDR1 WSHSY and CDR2 SAAADI. Unmatched junction bases numbered 7, after V lost 6 bases and J lost 5 bases. The receptor comes from an adult with an advanced solid tumor such as melanoma, head and neck, liver or kidney cancer. The input for sequencing was CD4+ or CD8+ T cells sorted from blood, taken in a trial of the OX40 agonist ivuxolimab. The chain joins TRBV10-2 to TRBJ2-5; 9 bases are shared with TRBD1. CDR3 in amino acids: CASRDRGRVETQYF. DNA for the CDR3: TGCGCCAGCAGGGACAGGGGCCGGGTGGAGACCCAGTACTTC.